These 20 T cell receptor beta chains were all obtained from the same sample, sequenced in a study of technical replicates of blood from a handful of donors (dated by TCRdb to about 2017). The receptor library was made with the immunoSEQ multiplex PCR assay. TCRdb retrieved this table from immuneACCESS and kept in-frame rearrangements only. Not all clones are present; in checked studies, unresolved V genes account for under half, and no reason is known for the remainder. Present in this sample are 65,000 to 80,000 clones, 95% to 97% of which were seen just once. Under 0.3% of the sample is taken by the ten largest. Sequenced sample: T cells isolated from PBMCs. These receptors all come from a human donor in good health.

CDR3: CASTGVGSSNEQFF. The CDR3 DNA reads as TGTGCCAGCACCGGAGTAGGATCCTCGAATGAGCAGTTCTTC. The gene calls are TRBV27 and TRBJ2-1; no clear D gene. In germline, CDR1 is MNHEY, CDR2 SMNVEV (reference sequence). Trimming took off 7 bases at V and 7 bases at J, with 17 bases between the two ends. The CDR3 consists of 14 residues.

This sequence joins TRBV29-1 and TRBJ2-1; tentatively, D is TRBD2 (7 bases). Germline V gives CDR1 SQVTM, CDR2 ANQGSEA. Between the trimmed V and J ends, which lost 1 base and 9 bases, there was a span of 13 bases. The CDR3 extends over 13 amino acids. The CDR3 DNA sequence: TGCAGCGTTGAAGTGGGGGGAGGGGGTGAGCAGTTCTTC. This codes for CSVEVGGGGEQFF.

V usage is TRBV2 and J usage is TRBJ2-7, with a possible D match to TRBD1 (6 bases). V was trimmed by 8 bases and J by 2 bases, leaving 13 bases between them. The CDR3 is made up of 13 amino acids. Germline V gene sequence: CDR1 SNHLY, CDR2 FYNNEI. The DNA for the CDR3 is TGTGCCAGCTATGGACAGCCCACCTACGAGCAGTACTTC. Its translation is CASYGQPTYEQYF.

The rearrangement links TRBV29-1 to TRBJ1-1, with D possibly matching TRBD1 (6 bases). V was pared by 3 bases and J by 8 bases, with 10 bases between. This CDR3 is 11 amino acids long. Germline-derived CDR1 and CDR2 are SQVTM and ANQGSEA. DNA of the CDR3: TGCAGCGTTGAGGGGGGGGCCGAAGCTTTCTTT. Translation: CSVEGGAEAFF.

This clone was picked up a small number of times. The rearrangement uses TRBV9 and TRBJ2-5; tentatively, D is TRBD1 (6 bases). There are 15 residues in the CDR3. CDR1 is SGDLS and CDR2 is YYNGEE in the germline V gene. The V end was cut by 0 bases, the J end by 5 bases, with 14 bases between. As DNA, the CDR3 is TGTGCCAGCAGCGTAGGTCCAGGGGCGTGGGAGACCCAGTACTTC. Translated, it gives CASSVGPGAWETQYF. Combining the CDR3 with reference TRBV9 and TRBJ2-5 gives the whole variable domain DSGVTQTPKHLITATGQRVTLRCSPRSGDLSVYWYQQSLDQGLQFLIQYYNGEERAKGNILERFSAQQFPDLHSELNLSSLELGDSALYFCASSVGPGAWETQYFGPGTRLLVL.

The chain combines TRBV30 with TRBJ2-1; 11 bases align to TRBD1. This CDR3 is built from 14 residues. V trimming: 4 bases; J trimming: 3 bases; junction bases outside the gene matches: 2. Germline lookup yields CDR1 GTSNPN and CDR2 SVGIG (reference sequence). CDR3 residues: CAWKGQGGYNEQFF. CDR3 DNA: TGTGCCTGGAAGGGACAGGGGGGCTACAATGAGCAGTTCTTC.

J is TRBJ2-5 and V is TRBV5-1; 10 nucleotides match TRBD2. Germline lookup yields CDR1 SGHRS and CDR2 YFSETQ. The CDR3 has 15 residues. The ends lost 0 bases at V and 5 bases at J; junction bases unmatched: 4. CDR3 bases: TGCGCCAGCAGCTTGGTAGCGGGGGGCGGTGAGACCCAGTACTTC. This translates into CASSLVAGGGETQYF.

The chain recombines TRBV19 with TRBJ1-5, with 8 nucleotides matching TRBD1. This CDR3 has 15 amino acids. J lost 1 base, V lost 4 bases, and 3 bases had no gene match. Germline V gives CDR1 LNHDA, CDR2 SQIVND (reference sequence). The CDR3 bases are TGTGCCAGTAGTAAAGGACAGGGAAGCAATCAGCCCCAGCATTTT. This encodes CASSKGQGSNQPQHF. Based on the CDR3 plus reference TRBV19 and TRBJ1-5, the full variable domain is DGGITQSPKYLFRKEGQNVTLSCEQNLNHDAMYWYRQDPGQGLRLIYYSQIVNDFQKGDIAEGYSVSREKKESFPLTVTSAQKNPTAFYLCASSKGQGSNQPQHFGDGTRLSIL.

DNA of the CDR3: TGTGCCAGCAGACCCCGGGGGGCCGATAATCAGCCCCAGCATTTT. Translation: CASRPRGADNQPQHF. V usage is TRBV7-2 and J usage is TRBJ1-5, with D possibly being TRBD1 (6 bases). Between the trimmed V and J ends, which lost 6 bases and 4 bases, there was a span of 16 bases. The CDR3 spans 15 residues. Looked up from germline, CDR1 is SGHTA and CDR2 is FQGNSA. Together with reference TRBV7-2 and TRBJ1-5, the CDR3 gives the full variable domain: GAGVSQSPSNKVTEKGKDVELRCDPISGHTALYWYRQSLGQGLEFLIYFQGNSAPDKSGLPSDRFSAERTGGSVSTLTIQRTQQEDSAVYLCASRPRGADNQPQHFGDGTRLSIL.

The J gene is TRBJ2-5, the V gene TRBV18, with D unclear. V shed 0 bases and J shed 3 bases, with 8 bases lying between them. CDR3 length: 14 residues. Germline V CDR1 and CDR2: KGHSH, LQKENI. The CDR3 region is CASSPPWSEETQYF. Written as DNA, the CDR3 is TGTGCCAGCTCACCACCTTGGTCAGAAGAGACCCAGTACTTC.

The genes are TRBV9 and TRBJ1-1; D is unresolved. V lost 4 bases and J 1 base, leaving 11 bases between the germline ends. The CDR3 loop spans 14 amino acids. Germline CDR1 SGDLS, CDR2 YYNGEE. The CDR3 bases are TGTGCCAGCAGCTTAACAGACACGAACACTGAAGCTTTCTTT. Residues: CASSLTDTNTEAFF.

The chain uses TRBV13 and TRBJ2-7, with D unclear. The CDR3 length is 14 residues. V gave up 0 bases and J gave up 3 bases, with 9 bases separating them. Germline CDR1 reads PRHDT; CDR2 reads FYEKMQ (reference sequence). The CDR3 loop reads CASSLGVRVYEQYF. The CDR3 coding sequence is TGTGCCAGCAGCTTAGGCGTTCGGGTCTACGAGCAGTACTTC.

The chain combines TRBV27 with TRBJ1-5, with 8 bases fitting TRBD1. Germline CDR1 reads MNHEY; CDR2 reads SMNVEV (reference sequence). Trimming removed 7 bases from V and 7 bases from J; junction bases left unmatched: 12. This CDR3 contains 15 residues. The CDR3 DNA reads as TGTGCCAGCAAGATTCGGACAGGGAATAACCAGCCCCAGCATTTT. Protein product: CASKIRTGNNQPQHF.

The chain employs TRBV19 and TRBJ2-1, with TRBD2 matching 8 bases. The CDR3 runs 14 residues. Germline V gene data show CDR1 as LNHDA and CDR2 as SQIVND (reference sequence). Trimming took 5 bases from V and 6 from J; bases not matched to a gene: 6. In DNA form, the CDR3 reads TGTGCCAGTAGTCAGACCGGGACTAGCAATGAGCAGTTCTTC. Translating it yields CASSQTGTSNEQFF.

The chain employs TRBV6-1 and TRBJ2-7; weak D call: TRBD2 (5 bases). Germline V gene lookup returns CDR1 MNHNS and CDR2 SASEGT. V shed 2 bases and J shed 5 bases, with 13 bases lying between them. The CDR3 spans 14 residues. CDR3 in amino acids: CASSEFHLGDEQYF. The CDR3, as DNA: TGTGCCAGCAGTGAATTCCACCTCGGGGACGAGCAGTACTTC.

The chain joins TRBV19 to TRBJ1-1; tentative D call: TRBD1 (5 bases). Germline CDR1 and CDR2: LNHDA and SQIVND (reference sequence). The V gene lost 5 bases and the J gene lost 7 bases, with 17 bases spanning the gap. The CDR3 is 14 residues long. CDR3 sequence reads: CASSLPQGFGEAFF. Here the CDR3 DNA reads TGTGCCAGTAGTCTCCCGCAGGGATTTGGTGAAGCTTTCTTT.

The chain employs TRBV25-1 and TRBJ2-3; the match to TRBD2 covers 7 bases. V shed 11 bases and J 0 bases; nucleotides not matched to a gene: 11. CDR3 size: 15 residues. Germline V gives CDR1 MGHDK, CDR2 SYGVNS. CDR3 sequence: CACEGGRTSTDTQYF. CDR3 nucleotide sequence: TGTGCCTGCGAGGGCGGGAGAACTAGCACAGATACGCAGTATTTT.

The rearrangement uses TRBV5-6 and TRBJ2-7; 7 nucleotides align to TRBD1. V lost 0 bases, J lost 3 bases, and 9 bases stayed unmatched. The CDR3 covers 16 residues. Per germline, CDR1 SGHDT and CDR2 YYEEEE. For the CDR3, the DNA is TGTGCCAGCAGCTTGGAGCTGACAGGGCATGGCTACGAGCAGTACTTC. As protein: CASSLELTGHGYEQYF.

This rearrangement joins TRBV25-1 to TRBJ2-3, with D perhaps TRBD2 (5 bases). V was shortened by 6 bases and J by 5 bases, with 9 bases between the two germline ends. The length of the CDR3 is 12 residues. Germline assignment: CDR1 MGHDK and CDR2 SYGVNS. The CDR3 reads CASRTILDTQYF. DNA of the CDR3: TGTGCCAGCAGGACTATCTTAGATACGCAGTATTTT.

The chain couples TRBV10-3 to TRBJ2-7; no firm D call. This CDR3 region has 13 residues. Germline V gives CDR1 ENHRY, CDR2 SYGVKD. V was clipped by 1 base and J by 7 bases, with 11 bases between them. CDR3 residues: CAISEYVAEEQYF. CDR3 DNA sequence: TGTGCCATCAGTGAGTACGTGGCAGAAGAGCAGTACTTC.